These T cell receptor beta chains were read from a single sample in a study of cytomegalovirus exposure and HLA in healthy donors. Assay: immunoSEQ multiplex PCR; the TCRdb copy retains only in-frame clones and omits some. Of 100,000 or so clones listed, about 80% are singletons. Sequencing was done on a sample of PBMCs. All receptors come from a man aged 40-49 years in good health and CMV-seronegative. CDR3s include the opening cysteine and the closing phenylalanine or tryptophan. Fields, in order: V gene, D gene, CDR3 length, J gene, clone size, CDR3 protein, CDR3 DNA. D genes are given only for firm matches. Clone size is not always given. Where it is, it says once, few, many or a class for expanded clones.

>TRBV19|TRBD1|17|TRBJ1-6|.
CASSSGQESSYNSPLHF
TGTGCCAGTAGTAGTGGACAGGAGAGCTCCTATAATTCACCCCTCCACTTT
>TRBV27|.|14|TRBJ1-1|.
CASTRGGTGTEAFF
TGTGCCAGCACCCGGGGGGGCACGGGCACTGAAGCTTTCTTT
>TRBV11-3|TRBD2|16|TRBJ2-3|.
CASSFSGSRNTDTQYF
TGTGCCAGCAGCTTTAGCGGGAGCCGCAACACAGATACGCAGTATTTT
>TRBV9|.|15|TRBJ2-5|.
CASSVGRGATETQYF
TGTGCCAGCAGCGTAGGTCGCGGGGCGACGGAGACCCAGTACTTC
>TRBV6-1|TRBD1|15|TRBJ1-2|.
CASSASEGQGRGYTF
TGTGCCAGCAGTGCGTCGGAGGGACAGGGTCGGGGCTACACCTTC
>TRBV2|TRBD1|18|TRBJ2-1|.
CASSDSGTGARANNEQFF
TGTGCCAGCAGCGATTCCGGGACAGGGGCCCGAGCGAACAATGAGCAGTTCTTC
>TRBV5-1|TRBD1|13|TRBJ2-1|.
CASSWTGRNEQFF
TGCGCCAGCAGCTGGACAGGGCGCAATGAGCAGTTCTTC
>TRBV11-2|.|16|TRBJ1-1|once
CASSLIYGGLGTEAFF
TGTGCCAGCAGCCTGATATACGGTGGGCTCGGCACTGAAGCTTTCTTT
>TRBV2|TRBD1|14|TRBJ1-5|few
CASSVDRGNQPQHF
TGTGCCAGCAGCGTTGACAGGGGCAATCAGCCCCAGCATTTT
>TRBV4-2|.|16|TRBJ1-5|once
CASSQANDRRNQPQHF
TGTGCCAGCAGCCAAGCCAACGACAGGCGGAATCAGCCCCAGCATTTT
>TRBV7-9|.|13|TRBJ2-7|.
CASSSGFSYEQYF
TGTGCCAGCAGCTCGGGGTTCTCCTACGAGCAGTACTTC
>TRBV2|.|11|TRBJ2-5|.
CASSAQETQYF
TGTGCCAGCAGTGCGCAAGAGACCCAGTACTTC
>TRBV7-3|.|14|TRBJ1-6|.
CASSLEPYGSPLHF
TGTGCCAGCAGCCTGGAGCCCTATGGGTCACCCCTCCACTTT
>TRBV5-8|.|13|TRBJ1-1|.
CASNSGFGTEAFF
TGTGCCAGCAATTCAGGGTTTGGGACTGAAGCTTTCTTT
>TRBV7-8|.|15|TRBJ1-3|.
CASSSEARSGNTIYF
TGTGCCAGCAGCTCGGAGGCGCGCTCTGGAAACACCATATATTTT
>TRBV7-6|.|17|TRBJ2-2|.
CASSLGPSGGITGELFF
TGTGCCAGCAGCTTAGGGCCCTCCGGGGGAATCACCGGGGAGCTGTTTTTT
>TRBV28|TRBD1|15|TRBJ1-5|.
CASRPGGDSYQPQHF
TGTGCCAGCAGACCCGGAGGGGACAGCTATCAGCCCCAGCATTTT
>TRBV11-2|.|14|TRBJ1-2|once
CASSLDRGSYGYTF
TGTGCCAGCAGCTTAGATCGAGGGAGCTATGGCTACACCTTC
>TRBV7-2|.|15|TRBJ2-1|.
CASSLQGRAYNEQFF
TGTGCCAGCAGCTTACAGGGGAGAGCCTACAATGAGCAGTTCTTC
>TRBV18|TRBD1|15|TRBJ2-7|.
CASSQDRGSSYEQYF
TGTGCCAGCTCACAAGACAGGGGGAGCTCCTACGAGCAGTACTTC
>TRBV6-1|TRBD1|13|TRBJ1-2|.
CASSDRGNYGYTF
TGTGCCAGCAGTGACAGGGGGAACTATGGCTACACCTTC
>TRBV6-1|TRBD1|14|TRBJ1-1|.
CASSVDRGATEAFF
TGTGCCAGCAGTGTAGACAGGGGAGCCACTGAAGCTTTCTTT
>TRBV9|TRBD1|14|TRBJ1-1|.
CASSVADRGLVAFF
TGTGCCAGCAGCGTAGCCGACAGGGGTCTCGTCGCTTTCTTT
>TRBV28|TRBD1|16|TRBJ2-2|.
CASSSSGTGKAGELFF
TGTGCCAGCAGTTCCTCCGGGACAGGGAAGGCCGGGGAGCTGTTTTTT
>TRBV5-4|.|14|TRBJ1-2|.
CASSLARHDYGYTF
TGTGCCAGCAGCTTGGCGCGGCACGACTATGGCTACACCTTC
>TRBV9|.|12|TRBJ1-1|.
CASGTKNTEAFF
TGTGCAAGCGGGACAAAGAACACTGAAGCTTTCTTT
>TRBV5-1|TRBD1|15|TRBJ1-2|.
CASSWDDRGQGGYTF
TGCGCCAGCAGCTGGGATGACAGGGGGCAGGGTGGCTACACCTTC